This T cell receptor (beta chain) was documented in a study of cytomegalovirus exposure and HLA in healthy donors. Findings and limits, study-wide: V- and J-gene trimming in TCR beta was tied to a missense DCLRE1C variant by an analysis performed later.

The CDR3 consists of 14 residues. J gave up 1 base and V 9 bases, and 4 bases lay outside the gene matches. The germline CDR1 and CDR2 sequences are ENHRY and SYGVKD. It was with 60 Vbeta and 13 Jbeta primers that the PCR ran. Generated by immunoSEQ multiplex PCR, the TCRdb table keeps only in-frame clones and is missing some. The profile covers about 150,000 clones, with about 70% appearing a single time and about 4.5% taken by the ten largest. Points on this clone: No antigen is known for it.

The source material was PBMCs. This sequence was found in a man aged 60-69 years in good health and CMV-seronegative. The V and J genes are TRBV10-3 and TRBJ2-1; 9 bases fit TRBD2. This CDR3 reads CAIKREVSYNEQFF. The CDR3 nucleotides read TGTGCCATTAAGCGGGAGGTATCCTACAATGAGCAGTTCTTC.